The TCR beta chain under discussion was sequenced for a study of blood T cell repertoires in COVID-19. On the study more broadly: Sample material is recorded as cDNA or gDNA derived from T cells, B-cell-depleted T cells, or PBMCs.

The CDR3 covers 15 residues. CDR1 GTSNPN and CDR2 SVGIG come from the germline V gene (reference sequence). The J segment lost 4 bases and the V segment lost 5 bases, leaving 11 bases of the junction unmatched. Per the authors' pipeline: Reference gene primer amplification in the assay estimated nucleated cell counts. Generated by immunoSEQ multiplex PCR, the TCRdb table keeps only in-frame clones and is missing some. V and J calls and clone size are given by that table; D and trimming were obtained from the DNA. Seen here are about 250,000 clones, around four fifths observed once, and the top ten hold less than 4.5%.

The sequenced material came from peripheral blood. The V and J genes are TRBV30 and TRBJ1-5; 7 nucleotides match TRBD1. The sequence was obtained from a man aged 45-60 years with acute or convalescent COVID-19. CDR3 sequence reads: CAWPRQGFCNQPQHF. CDR3 DNA sequence: TGTGCCTGGCCCCGACAGGGCTTTTGTAATCAGCCCCAGCATTTT.